Below are 4 T cell receptor beta chains sequenced from a single sample in a study of shared clonotypes between healthy human individuals. Assay used: immunoSEQ multiplex PCR; TCRdb lists only in-frame clones, some missing. The sample has about 480,000 clones; around 74% are singletons. The sequenced sample was PBMCs. Receptors originate from a woman in her forties in good health. Some clones in this sample may be carry-over from other donors' samples.

The chain carries TRBV28 and TRBJ2-7; 8 bases fit TRBD1. CDR1 is MDHEN, CDR2 SYDVKM, per germline. CDR3 size: 13 residues. V lost 6 bases and J lost 1; bases outside the gene matches: 2. CDR3 nucleotide sequence: TGTGCCAGCAGGACAGGGGCTTCCTACGAGCAGTACTTC. Protein product: CASRTGASYEQYF.

For this clone: Distinct nucleotide sequences in the sample also encode this CDR3. J is TRBJ2-7 and V is TRBV7-2; TRBD2 matches at 8 bases. The CDR3 has 15 residues. Losses at the gene ends were 1 base for V and 3 bases for J; bases not matched to a gene: 5. The germline gives CDR1 SGHTA, CDR2 FQGNSA. CDR3 sequence reads: CASSLVSGSSYEQYF. The CDR3 DNA is TGTGCCAGCAGCTTAGTCAGCGGGAGTAGCTACGAGCAGTACTTC.

The rearrangement uses TRBV19 and TRBJ2-5; 10 bases fit TRBD2. J lost 5 bases, V lost 4 bases, and 7 bases had no gene match. The CDR3 is 15 residues long. Germline V gene lookup returns CDR1 LNHDA and CDR2 SQIVND (reference sequence). CDR3 nucleotide sequence: TGTGCCAGTAGTACCGGACTAGCGGCTCGTGAGACCCAGTACTTC. The encoded protein is CASSTGLAARETQYF.

This clone was counted a few times. This sequence joins TRBV9 and TRBJ2-7; maybe TRBD1 (6 bases). The CDR3 spans 14 residues. Trimming stripped 0 bases from V and 0 bases from J, with 7 bases between. Germline V lookup: CDR1 SGDLS, CDR2 YYNGEE. The chain's CDR3 is CASSVDRDSYEQYF. CDR3 in DNA: TGTGCCAGCAGCGTAGACAGGGACTCCTACGAGCAGTACTTC. Full variable domain (remainder filled in from reference TRBV9 and TRBJ2-7): DSGVTQTPKHLITATGQRVTLRCSPRSGDLSVYWYQQSLDQGLQFLIQYYNGEERAKGNILERFSAQQFPDLHSELNLSSLELGDSALYFCASSVDRDSYEQYFGPGTRLTVT.